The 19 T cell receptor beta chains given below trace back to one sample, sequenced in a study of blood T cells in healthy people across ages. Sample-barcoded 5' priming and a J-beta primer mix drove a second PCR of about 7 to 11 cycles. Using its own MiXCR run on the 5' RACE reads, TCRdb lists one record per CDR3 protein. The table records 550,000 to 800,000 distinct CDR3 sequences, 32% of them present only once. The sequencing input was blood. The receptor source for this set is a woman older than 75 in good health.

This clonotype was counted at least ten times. This CDR3 is CASSRGQGARETQYF. CDR3 sequence (DNA): TGCGCCAGCAGCCGTGGACAGGGGGCAAGAGAGACCCAGTACTTC. This sequence joins TRBV4-1 and TRBJ2-5, with 11 positions matching TRBD1. V trimming: 4 bases; J trimming: 4 bases; junction bases outside the gene matches: 5. Germline CDR1 is MGHRA and CDR2 is YSYEKL. This CDR3 comprises 15 residues.

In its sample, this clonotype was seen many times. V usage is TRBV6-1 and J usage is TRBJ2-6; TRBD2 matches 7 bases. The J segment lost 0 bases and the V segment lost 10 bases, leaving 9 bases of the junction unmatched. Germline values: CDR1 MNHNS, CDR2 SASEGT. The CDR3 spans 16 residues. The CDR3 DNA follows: TGTGCCACCCCAAGGCGGGGGTCCTCTGGGGCCAACGTCCTGACTTTC. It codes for CATPRRGSSGANVLTF.

This CDR3 is CASSPDITDTQYF. In nucleotides, the CDR3 is TGCGCCAGCAGCCCAGACATCACAGATACGCAGTATTTT. This chain links TRBV5-1 with TRBJ2-3; D gene ambiguous. CDR1 SGHRS and CDR2 YFSETQ come from the germline V gene. CDR3 length: 13 residues. The germline V and J ends were trimmed by 4 bases and 2 bases, with 8 bases remaining between them.

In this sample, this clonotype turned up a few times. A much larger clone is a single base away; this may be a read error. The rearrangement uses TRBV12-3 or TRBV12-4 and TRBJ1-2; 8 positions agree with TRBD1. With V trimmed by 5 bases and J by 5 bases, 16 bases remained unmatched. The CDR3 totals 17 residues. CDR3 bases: TGTGCCAGCAGTCGCTCTAATGGACAGGGAGGAGTATATGGCTACACCTTC. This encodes CASSRSNGQGGVYGYTF.

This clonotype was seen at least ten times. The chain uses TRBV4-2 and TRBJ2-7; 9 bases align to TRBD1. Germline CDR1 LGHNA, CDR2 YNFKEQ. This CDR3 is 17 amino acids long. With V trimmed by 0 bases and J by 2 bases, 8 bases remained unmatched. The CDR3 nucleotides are TGTGCCAGCAGCCAAGACTCTCTAGGGACAGGGACCTACGAGCAGTACTTC. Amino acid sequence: CASSQDSLGTGTYEQYF.

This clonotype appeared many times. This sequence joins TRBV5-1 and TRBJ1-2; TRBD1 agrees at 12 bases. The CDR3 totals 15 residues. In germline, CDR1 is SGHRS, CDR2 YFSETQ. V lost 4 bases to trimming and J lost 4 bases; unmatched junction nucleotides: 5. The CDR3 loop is CASSPGTGGGYGYTF. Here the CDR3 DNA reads TGCGCCAGCAGCCCCGGGACAGGGGGCGGCTATGGCTACACCTTC.

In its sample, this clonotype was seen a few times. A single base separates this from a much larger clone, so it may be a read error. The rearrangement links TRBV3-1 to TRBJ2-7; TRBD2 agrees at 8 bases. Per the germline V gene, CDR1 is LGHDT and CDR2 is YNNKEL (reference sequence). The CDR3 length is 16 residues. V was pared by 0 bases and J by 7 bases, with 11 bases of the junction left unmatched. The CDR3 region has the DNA TGTGCCAGCAGCCAAGAGGCGAGCGGGGGCTTAAATGAGCAGTACTTC. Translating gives CASSQEASGGLNEQYF.

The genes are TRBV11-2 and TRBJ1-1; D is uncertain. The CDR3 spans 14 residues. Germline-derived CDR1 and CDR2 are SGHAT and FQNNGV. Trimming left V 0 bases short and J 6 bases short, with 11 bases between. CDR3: CASSLDSSRAEAFF. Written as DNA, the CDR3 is TGTGCCAGCAGCTTAGATTCGTCGCGTGCTGAAGCTTTCTTT.

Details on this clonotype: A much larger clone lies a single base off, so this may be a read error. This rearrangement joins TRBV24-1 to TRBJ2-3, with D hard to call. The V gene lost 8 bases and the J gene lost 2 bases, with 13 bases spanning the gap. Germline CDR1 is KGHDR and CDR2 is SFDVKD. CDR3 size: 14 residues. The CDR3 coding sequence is TGTGCCACCAATCCGCGGTCTCCCACAGATACGCAGTATTTT. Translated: CATNPRSPTDTQYF.

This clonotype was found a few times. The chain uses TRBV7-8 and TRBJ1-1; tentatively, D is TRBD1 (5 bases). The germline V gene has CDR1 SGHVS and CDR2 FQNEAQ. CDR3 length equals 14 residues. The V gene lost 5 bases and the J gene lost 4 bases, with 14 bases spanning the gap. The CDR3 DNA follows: TGTGCCAGCAGCCTTCAGCGAAGGGGCACTGAAGCTTTCTTT. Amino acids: CASSLQRRGTEAFF.

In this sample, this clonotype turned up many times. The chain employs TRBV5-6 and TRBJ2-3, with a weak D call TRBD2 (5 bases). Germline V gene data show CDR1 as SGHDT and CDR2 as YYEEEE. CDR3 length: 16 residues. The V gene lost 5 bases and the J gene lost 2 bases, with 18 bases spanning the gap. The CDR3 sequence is CASRPGPRVSTDTQYF. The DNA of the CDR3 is TGTGCCAGCAGGCCCGGGCCGAGGGTCTCCACAGATACGCAGTATTTT.

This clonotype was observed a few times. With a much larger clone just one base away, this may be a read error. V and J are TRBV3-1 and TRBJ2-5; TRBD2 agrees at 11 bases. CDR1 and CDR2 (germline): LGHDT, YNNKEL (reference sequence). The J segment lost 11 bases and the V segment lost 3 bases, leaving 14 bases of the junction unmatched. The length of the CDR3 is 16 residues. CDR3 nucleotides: TGTGCCAGCAGCCATTATAGCGGGGGGGCCGTCAATGAGCAGTACTTC. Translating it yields CASSHYSGGAVNEQYF.

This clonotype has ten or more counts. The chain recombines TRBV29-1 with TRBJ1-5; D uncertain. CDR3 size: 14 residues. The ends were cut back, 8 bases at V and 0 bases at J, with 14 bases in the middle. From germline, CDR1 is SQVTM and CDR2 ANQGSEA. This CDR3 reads CSPRGPGSNQPQHF. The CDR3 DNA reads TGCAGCCCCCGTGGTCCGGGTAGCAATCAGCCCCAGCATTTT. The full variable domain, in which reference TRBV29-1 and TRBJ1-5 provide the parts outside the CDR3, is SAVISQKPSRDICQRGTSLTIQCQVDSQVTMMFWYRQQPGQSLTLIATANQGSEATYESGFVIDKFPISRPNLTFSTLTVSNMSPEDSSIYLCSPRGPGSNQPQHFGDGTRLSIL.

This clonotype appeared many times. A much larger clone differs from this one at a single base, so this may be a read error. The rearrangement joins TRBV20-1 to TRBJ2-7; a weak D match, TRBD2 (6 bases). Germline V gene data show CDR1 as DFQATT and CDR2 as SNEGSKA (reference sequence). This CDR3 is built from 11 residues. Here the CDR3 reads CRASAGYEQYF. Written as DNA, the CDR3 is TGCAGGGCTAGCGCAGGCTACGAGCAGTACTTC.

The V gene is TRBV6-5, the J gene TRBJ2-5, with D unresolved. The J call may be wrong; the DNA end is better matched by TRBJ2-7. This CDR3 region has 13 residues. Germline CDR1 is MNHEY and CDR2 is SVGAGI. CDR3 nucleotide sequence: TGTGCCAGCAGTTACAGCTTTGGCTACGAGCAGTACTTC. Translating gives CASSYSFGYEQYF.

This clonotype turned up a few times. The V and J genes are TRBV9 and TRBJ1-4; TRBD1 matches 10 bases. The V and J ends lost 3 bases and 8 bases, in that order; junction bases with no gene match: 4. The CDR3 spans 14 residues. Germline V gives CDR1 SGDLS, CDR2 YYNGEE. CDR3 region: CASSAGQGKEKLFF. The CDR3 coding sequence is TGTGCCAGCAGCGCGGGACAGGGGAAGGAAAAACTGTTTTTT.

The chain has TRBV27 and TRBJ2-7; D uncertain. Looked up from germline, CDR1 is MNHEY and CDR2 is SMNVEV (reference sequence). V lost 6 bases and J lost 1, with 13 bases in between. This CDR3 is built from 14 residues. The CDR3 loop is CASSLMAPSYEQYF. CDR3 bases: TGTGCCAGCAGCCTCATGGCTCCGTCCTACGAGCAGTACTTC.

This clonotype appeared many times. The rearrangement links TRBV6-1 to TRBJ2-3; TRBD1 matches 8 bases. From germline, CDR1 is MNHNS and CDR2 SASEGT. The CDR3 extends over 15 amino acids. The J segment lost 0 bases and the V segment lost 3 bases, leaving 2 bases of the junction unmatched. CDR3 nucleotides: TGTGCCAGCAGTGATCGGACAGGGAGCACAGATACGCAGTATTTT. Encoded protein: CASSDRTGSTDTQYF.

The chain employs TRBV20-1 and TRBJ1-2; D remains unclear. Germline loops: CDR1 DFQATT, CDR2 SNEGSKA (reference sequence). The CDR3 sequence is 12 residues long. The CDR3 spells CSALPRPYGYTF. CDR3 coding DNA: TGCAGCGCATTGCCTAGACCCTATGGCTACACCTTC.